The entry that follows covers one T cell receptor beta chain sequence. Original handling: Reference gene primer amplification in the assay estimated nucleated cell counts. TCRdb's table, derived via immunoSEQ multiplex PCR, lists solely in-frame clones and lacks some. V and J calls plus clone size are reproduced from that table; the DNA served to infer D and trimming. This sample has 270,000 or so clones; 80% to 90% occur once, and the top ten carry about 4.6%. This sample stems from a study of blood T cell repertoires in COVID-19. Study in general: T cells, B-cell-depleted T cells, or PBMCs provided the cDNA or gDNA that served as material.

The sequence derives from a man between 35 and 55 years old with acute or convalescent COVID-19. Sequenced input: peripheral blood.

The CDR3 region has the DNA TGTGCCAGCAGTGAGCGGGGGACGGCTAGCAATCAGCCCCAGCATTTT. Translating it yields CASSERGTASNQPQHF. The chain recombines TRBV2 with TRBJ1-5; possible D gene TRBD1, 5 bases. Trimming removed 3 bases from V and 0 bases from J, with 12 bases in between. CDR3 length: 16 residues. From germline, CDR1 is SNHLY and CDR2 FYNNEI.